This T cell receptor beta chain was identified in a study of low-dose radiotherapy and immunotherapy resistance in tumors. Study background: Every six weeks patients received intravenous ipilimumab 1 mg/kg, and every two weeks they received intravenous nivolumab 240 mg.

Time point reported: before trial treatment. Those eligible were patients bearing advanced solid tumors lacking tumor-infiltrating lymphocytes. Gene-specific TRAV and TRBV primers were used for first-strand cDNA, covering alpha and beta chains. Amplification, which lasted approximately 19 PCR cycles, used a constant-region primer and V-primer adapter to amplify TCRs. TCRdb re-called the reads with MiXCR, one entry per CDR3 protein. The sample contains around 80,000 distinct CDR3 sequences, 15% to 20% of which appear only once. The TCR was taken from a male donor with prostate cancer. The material sequenced was PBMCs, taken before treatment.

The CDR3 loop reads CSVEGGSRPSYNEQFF. The CDR3 DNA reads as TGCAGCGTTGAGGGGGGGAGCCGCCCGAGCTACAATGAGCAGTTCTTC. V is TRBV29-1 and J is TRBJ2-1; 7 bases map to TRBD2. This CDR3 has 16 residues. The germline CDR1 and CDR2 sequences are SQVTM and ANQGSEA. V lost 3 bases to trimming and J lost 3 bases; unmatched junction nucleotides: 11.